This TCR beta chain appears in the sequencing data of a study of T cells in localized non-small cell lung cancer. Findings of the study overall: Greater blood T cell density accompanied longer overall survival. Uninvolved nearby lung showed the greatest T cell clonality, exceeding that found in tumor. Adjacent lung had a median roughly 50 of the 100 largest tumor clones.

Libraries were prepared by immunoSEQ multiplex PCR; TCRdb keeps only in-frame clonotypes and omits some of them. The sample consists of about 74,000 clones, roughly 80% of them appearing once. Trimming pared 2 bases from V and 6 bases from J, leaving 9 bases between. CDR1 is SGHRS and CDR2 is YFSETQ in the germline V gene. This CDR3 comprises 13 residues. To note about this clone: No antigen is known for it.

The V gene is TRBV5-1, the J gene TRBJ2-1; D remains unclear. The sequence came from a female donor older than 55 with stage I lung adenocarcinoma. Sequencing used peripheral blood, obtained before any cancer treatment. The CDR3 DNA is TGCGCCAGCAGCTTCGAAACAGTCAATGAGCAGTTCTTC. Its translation: CASSFETVNEQFF.